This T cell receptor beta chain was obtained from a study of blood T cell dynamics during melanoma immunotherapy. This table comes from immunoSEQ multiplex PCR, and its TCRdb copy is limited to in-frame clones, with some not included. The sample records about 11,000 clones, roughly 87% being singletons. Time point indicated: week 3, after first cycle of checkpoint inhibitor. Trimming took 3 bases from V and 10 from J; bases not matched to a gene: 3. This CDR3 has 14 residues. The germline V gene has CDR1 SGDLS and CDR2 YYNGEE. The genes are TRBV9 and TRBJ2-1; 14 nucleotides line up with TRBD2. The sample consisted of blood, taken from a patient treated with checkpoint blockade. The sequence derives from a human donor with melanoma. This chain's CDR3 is CASSEGLAGVEQFF. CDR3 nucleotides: TGTGCCAGCAGCGAGGGACTAGCGGGGGTAGAGCAGTTCTTC.